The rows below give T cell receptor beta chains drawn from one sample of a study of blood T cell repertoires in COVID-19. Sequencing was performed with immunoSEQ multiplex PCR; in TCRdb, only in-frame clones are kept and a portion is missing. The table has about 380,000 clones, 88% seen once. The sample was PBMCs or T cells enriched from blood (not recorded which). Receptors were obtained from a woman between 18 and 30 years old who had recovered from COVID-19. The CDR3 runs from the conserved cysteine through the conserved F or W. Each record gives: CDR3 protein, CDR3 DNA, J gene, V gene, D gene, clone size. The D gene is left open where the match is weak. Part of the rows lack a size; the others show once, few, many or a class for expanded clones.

CDR3 protein: CASSQDYIARNTGELFF; CDR3 DNA: TGCGCCAGCAGCCAAGACTACATAGCACGGAACACCGGGGAGCTGTTTTTT; J gene: TRBJ2-2; V gene: TRBV4-3; D gene: .; clone size: .
CDR3 protein: CASSGYRDRDTEAFF; CDR3 DNA: TGCGCCAGCAGTGGTTACAGGGACAGGGATACTGAAGCTTTCTTT; J gene: TRBJ1-1; V gene: TRBV10-2; D gene: TRBD1; clone size: .
CDR3 protein: CASSLQGAQPQHF; CDR3 DNA: TGCGCCAGCAGCTTGCAGGGGGCTCAGCCCCAGCATTTT; J gene: TRBJ1-5; V gene: TRBV5-1; D gene: TRBD1; clone size: .
CDR3 protein: CASSPYTNTGELFF; CDR3 DNA: TGCGCCAGCAGCCCATACACGAACACCGGGGAGCTGTTTTTT; J gene: TRBJ2-2; V gene: TRBV5-1; D gene: .; clone size: .
CDR3 protein: CAWVFSGNTIYF; CDR3 DNA: TGTGCCTGGGTATTCTCTGGAAACACCATATATTTT; J gene: TRBJ1-3; V gene: TRBV30; D gene: .; clone size: few
CDR3 protein: CASSLGRIHGDTQYF; CDR3 DNA: TGCGCCAGCAGCCTGGGACGTATCCACGGGGATACGCAGTATTTT; J gene: TRBJ2-3; V gene: TRBV5-1; D gene: .; clone size: .
CDR3 protein: CASSQVLGQENQPQHF; CDR3 DNA: TGCGCCAGCAGCCAAGTATTAGGACAGGAGAATCAGCCCCAGCATTTT; J gene: TRBJ1-5; V gene: TRBV4-1; D gene: TRBD1; clone size: .
CDR3 protein: CASSLEASARYPNYGYTF; CDR3 DNA: TGTGCCAGCAGCTTAGAGGCTTCAGCCAGGTACCCTAACTATGGCTACACCTTC; J gene: TRBJ1-2; V gene: TRBV11-2; D gene: .; clone size: .
CDR3 protein: CATSRDGTGNTEAFF; CDR3 DNA: TGTGCCACCAGCAGAGACGGGACAGGGAACACTGAAGCTTTCTTT; J gene: TRBJ1-1; V gene: TRBV15; D gene: TRBD1; clone size: .
CDR3 protein: CSVGQLLMNTEAFF; CDR3 DNA: TGCAGCGTTGGACAGCTTCTCATGAACACTGAAGCTTTCTTT; J gene: TRBJ1-1; V gene: TRBV29-1; D gene: .; clone size: once
CDR3 protein: CASSLVQTSGAAYEQYF; CDR3 DNA: TGTGCCAGCAGCTTAGTCCAGACTAGCGGGGCCGCCTACGAGCAGTACTTC; J gene: TRBJ2-7; V gene: TRBV7-6; D gene: TRBD2; clone size: .
CDR3 protein: CASSLPSTDTQYF; CDR3 DNA: TGTGCCAGCAGCTTACCTAGCACAGATACGCAGTATTTT; J gene: TRBJ2-3; V gene: TRBV7-2; D gene: .; clone size: .
CDR3 protein: CASKPFGGGVGQPQHF; CDR3 DNA: TGTGCCAGCAAACCTTTCGGGGGGGGAGTTGGGCAGCCCCAGCATTTT; J gene: TRBJ1-5; V gene: TRBV28; D gene: .; clone size: .
CDR3 protein: CVGAWTPDQPQHF; CDR3 DNA: TGTGTTGGGGCGTGGACACCTGATCAGCCCCAGCATTTT; J gene: TRBJ1-5; V gene: TRBV28; D gene: .; clone size: once
CDR3 protein: CASRKTGETEAFF; CDR3 DNA: TGCGCCAGCAGAAAGACAGGGGAGACTGAAGCTTTCTTT; J gene: TRBJ1-1; V gene: TRBV5-1; D gene: TRBD1; clone size: .
CDR3 protein: CASERTNTGELFF; CDR3 DNA: TGTGCCAGTGAGCGTACGAACACCGGGGAGCTGTTTTTT; J gene: TRBJ2-2; V gene: TRBV7-2; D gene: .; clone size: .
CDR3 protein: CASLVHMNTEAFF; CDR3 DNA: TGTGCCAGCCTAGTGCATATGAACACTGAAGCTTTCTTT; J gene: TRBJ1-1; V gene: TRBV12-3/TRBV12-4; D gene: .; clone size: .
CDR3 protein: CASSIMDRDTGELFF; CDR3 DNA: TGTGCCAGTAGTATTATGGACAGGGATACCGGGGAGCTGTTTTTT; J gene: TRBJ2-2; V gene: TRBV19; D gene: TRBD1; clone size: .
CDR3 protein: CASSLAPGLASEQFF; CDR3 DNA: TGTGCCAGCAGCTTAGCCCCGGGACTAGCTTCTGAGCAGTTCTTC; J gene: TRBJ2-1; V gene: TRBV7-3; D gene: TRBD2; clone size: .
CDR3 protein: CASSLSGQGRSPLHF; CDR3 DNA: TGCGCCAGCAGCTTAAGCGGGCAGGGTCGTTCACCCCTCCACTTT; J gene: TRBJ1-6; V gene: TRBV5-1; D gene: .; clone size: .
CDR3 protein: CASSRDSNSNQPQHF; CDR3 DNA: TGTGCCAGCAGTCGGGACAGTAATAGCAATCAGCCCCAGCATTTT; J gene: TRBJ1-5; V gene: TRBV6-6; D gene: TRBD1; clone size: .
CDR3 protein: CASSLIQGGELFF; CDR3 DNA: TGCGCCAGCAGCTTAATACAGGGTGGGGAGCTGTTTTTT; J gene: TRBJ2-2; V gene: TRBV4-1; D gene: .; clone size: .
CDR3 protein: CASSLGGEGNTEAFF; CDR3 DNA: TGTGCCAGCAGCTTGGGGGGTGAGGGGAACACTGAAGCTTTCTTT; J gene: TRBJ1-1; V gene: TRBV5-4; D gene: .; clone size: .
CDR3 protein: CAWSVRGDTEAFF; CDR3 DNA: TGTGCCTGGAGTGTGCGGGGGGACACTGAAGCTTTCTTT; J gene: TRBJ1-1; V gene: TRBV30; D gene: .; clone size: .
CDR3 protein: CASRQDRAYNSPLHF; CDR3 DNA: TGTGCCAGCAGGCAGGACAGGGCGTATAATTCACCCCTCCACTTT; J gene: TRBJ1-6; V gene: TRBV27; D gene: TRBD1; clone size: .
CDR3 protein: CASSTGNRVNSPLHF; CDR3 DNA: TGTGCCAGCAGTACCGGGAACAGGGTTAATTCACCCCTCCACTTT; J gene: TRBJ1-6; V gene: TRBV7-9; D gene: .; clone size: few
CDR3 protein: CAWQWGGVNTEAFF; CDR3 DNA: TGTGCCTGGCAATGGGGGGGCGTGAACACTGAAGCTTTCTTT; J gene: TRBJ1-1; V gene: TRBV30; D gene: .; clone size: .
CDR3 protein: CASSSYSRGRETGELFF; CDR3 DNA: TGTGCCAGCAGCTCTTACAGCAGAGGGAGAGAGACCGGGGAGCTGTTTTTT; J gene: TRBJ2-2; V gene: TRBV13; D gene: .; clone size: .
CDR3 protein: CASNRAGSGNTIYF; CDR3 DNA: TGTGCCAGCAACCGGGCAGGGTCGGGAAACACCATATATTTT; J gene: TRBJ1-3; V gene: TRBV3-1/TRBV3-2; D gene: .; clone size: .
CDR3 protein: CASSEDWSNQPQHF; CDR3 DNA: TGCGCCAGCAGTGAGGACTGGAGCAATCAGCCCCAGCATTTT; J gene: TRBJ1-5; V gene: TRBV5-1; D gene: .; clone size: .
CDR3 protein: CASSGGLANSPLHF; CDR3 DNA: TGTGCCAGCAGCGGGGGCCTCGCTAATTCACCCCTCCACTTT; J gene: TRBJ1-6; V gene: TRBV9; D gene: .; clone size: .
CDR3 protein: CASSIQGQGPNQPQHF; CDR3 DNA: TGTGCCAGTAGTATTCAGGGACAGGGCCCCAATCAGCCCCAGCATTTT; J gene: TRBJ1-5; V gene: TRBV19; D gene: TRBD1; clone size: .
CDR3 protein: CATQGGVSSYEQYF; CDR3 DNA: TGTGCCACGCAAGGGGGGGTCAGCTCCTACGAGCAGTACTTC; J gene: TRBJ2-7; V gene: TRBV18; D gene: .; clone size: .
CDR3 protein: CASSPPGGEASADGYTF; CDR3 DNA: TGTGCCAGCTCACCCCCGGGGGGCGAGGCGTCAGCGGATGGCTACACCTTC; J gene: TRBJ1-2; V gene: TRBV18; D gene: .; clone size: .
CDR3 protein: CASSSVVPGGLTEAFF; CDR3 DNA: TGTGCCAGCAGTTCCGTGGTCCCAGGGGGCCTCACTGAAGCTTTCTTT; J gene: TRBJ1-1; V gene: TRBV28; D gene: TRBD1; clone size: .
CDR3 protein: CAWNNRGGDQPQHF; CDR3 DNA: TGTGCCTGGAACAACAGGGGAGGAGATCAGCCCCAGCATTTT; J gene: TRBJ1-5; V gene: TRBV30; D gene: TRBD1; clone size: .
CDR3 protein: CASSRGQHYTEAFF; CDR3 DNA: TGTGCCAGTAGTAGAGGACAGCACTACACTGAAGCTTTCTTT; J gene: TRBJ1-1; V gene: TRBV19; D gene: .; clone size: .
CDR3 protein: CASSLGAGWNTEAFF; CDR3 DNA: TGTGCCAGCAGTTTAGGTGCAGGGTGGAACACTGAAGCTTTCTTT; J gene: TRBJ1-1; V gene: TRBV28; D gene: .; clone size: .
CDR3 protein: CASSFGLAAGELFF; CDR3 DNA: TGTGCCAGCAGCTTCGGACTAGCAGCCGGGGAGCTGTTTTTT; J gene: TRBJ2-2; V gene: TRBV6-5; D gene: TRBD2; clone size: .
CDR3 protein: CASRMGHLTYEQYF; CDR3 DNA: TGTGCCAGCAGAATGGGACATCTCACCTACGAGCAGTACTTC; J gene: TRBJ2-7; V gene: TRBV6-5; D gene: .; clone size: .
CDR3 protein: CASSYTRWKVRNYGYTF; CDR3 DNA: TGTGCCAGCAGTTACACGCGGTGGAAGGTAAGGAACTATGGCTACACCTTC; J gene: TRBJ1-2; V gene: TRBV6-2/TRBV6-3; D gene: .; clone size: .
CDR3 protein: CASRTQGALIF; CDR3 DNA: TGTGCCAGCAGAACCCAGGGGGCGCTGATTTTT; J gene: TRBJ1-4; V gene: TRBV6-6; D gene: TRBD1; clone size: .
CDR3 protein: CATSSSGTGFYGYTF; CDR3 DNA: TGTGCCACCAGCAGTTCCGGGACAGGATTCTATGGCTACACCTTC; J gene: TRBJ1-2; V gene: TRBV15; D gene: TRBD1; clone size: .
CDR3 protein: CASSIGLVGSYNEQFF; CDR3 DNA: TGTGCCAGCAGCATCGGACTGGTTGGCTCCTACAATGAGCAGTTCTTC; J gene: TRBJ2-1; V gene: TRBV3-1/TRBV3-2; D gene: .; clone size: .
CDR3 protein: CASSLSPPGVRSPLHF; CDR3 DNA: TGCGCCAGCAGCTTGAGTCCCCCAGGGGTTAGATCACCCCTCCACTTT; J gene: TRBJ1-6; V gene: TRBV5-1; D gene: .; clone size: .
CDR3 protein: CAIGDSLNSNQPQHF; CDR3 DNA: TGTGCCATCGGAGACAGCTTGAATAGCAATCAGCCCCAGCATTTT; J gene: TRBJ1-5; V gene: TRBV19; D gene: .; clone size: once
CDR3 protein: CASAGTQGNQPQHF; CDR3 DNA: TGTGCCAGCGCGGGCACTCAGGGCAATCAGCCCCAGCATTTT; J gene: TRBJ1-5; V gene: TRBV7-9; D gene: .; clone size: .
CDR3 protein: CASRPLPDRGQGYTF; CDR3 DNA: TGTGCCAGCAGGCCCCTCCCGGACAGGGGTCAGGGCTACACCTTC; J gene: TRBJ1-2; V gene: TRBV9; D gene: TRBD1; clone size: .
CDR3 protein: CASMGLREQYF; CDR3 DNA: TGTGCCAGCATGGGACTACGGGAGCAGTACTTC; J gene: TRBJ2-7; V gene: TRBV2; D gene: TRBD2; clone size: .
CDR3 protein: CSVETSGGYTF; CDR3 DNA: TGCAGCGTTGAGACTTCGGGTGGCTACACCTTC; J gene: TRBJ1-2; V gene: TRBV29-1; D gene: .; clone size: .
CDR3 protein: CASSLVSTNEKLFF; CDR3 DNA: TGTGCCAGCAGCTTAGTCTCAACTAATGAAAAACTGTTTTTT; J gene: TRBJ1-4; V gene: TRBV7-9; D gene: .; clone size: .
CDR3 protein: CASSPDRGRLFF; CDR3 DNA: TGCGCCAGCAGCCCGGACAGGGGGCGGTTGTTTTTT; J gene: TRBJ2-2; V gene: TRBV4-3; D gene: TRBD1; clone size: .
CDR3 protein: CAISETGSNTGELFF; CDR3 DNA: TGTGCCATCAGTGAGACAGGTTCGAACACCGGGGAGCTGTTTTTT; J gene: TRBJ2-2; V gene: TRBV10-3; D gene: .; clone size: .
CDR3 protein: CSVKGQGFEQYF; CDR3 DNA: TGCAGCGTGAAAGGACAGGGGTTCGAGCAGTACTTC; J gene: TRBJ2-7; V gene: TRBV29-1; D gene: TRBD1; clone size: .